Sequencing of this T cell receptor beta chain was carried out in a study of blood T cell repertoires in COVID-19. On the study more broadly: Samples came from the United States, Italy and Spain, spanning acute and convalescent COVID-19. PBMCs, B-cell-depleted T cells, or T cells were the source of the cDNA or gDNA that made up the material.

In the authors' workflow: Amplification with reference gene primers provided the estimates of nucleated cell counts. Data came from immunoSEQ multiplex PCR; TCRdb stores just in-frame clones and leaves some out. Clonal size and the V and J genes are those of that table, whereas D and trimming came from the DNA. The repertoire holds around 150,000 clones, with 85% as singletons. Germline values: CDR1 LGHNA, CDR2 YSLEER. The ends lost 3 bases at V and 1 base at J; junction bases unmatched: 12. The CDR3 sequence is 18 residues long. The J gene is TRBJ2-3, the V gene TRBV4-3; 8 bases are shared with TRBD2. Sequencing was performed on peripheral blood. This TCR was recovered from a human donor with acute or convalescent COVID-19. The donor label of this sample is uncertain. The CDR3 sequence is CASSQHRTSRSGTDTQYF. CDR3 coding DNA: TGCGCCAGCAGCCAGCACCGGACTAGCCGGTCTGGCACAGATACGCAGTATTTT.